This T cell receptor (beta chain) is from a study of blood T cell repertoires in COVID-19. As for the study in general: From T cells, B-cell-depleted T cells, or PBMCs came the material, which was cDNA or gDNA.

Trimming took off 1 base at V and 4 bases at J, with 10 bases between the two ends. This CDR3 is built from 14 residues. The V gene's germline CDR1 is WNHNN and CDR2 SYGVQD (reference sequence). Clones were sequenced by immunoSEQ multiplex PCR, and TCRdb holds only the in-frame ones, with some missing. The sample lists approximately 290,000 clones, nearly 90% occurring once. This clonotype was sampled from a woman aged 25 to 39 with COVID-19, enrolled during active disease. This chain joins TRBV10-1 and TRBJ1-1, with D possibly matching TRBD1 (5 bases). The specimen was peripheral blood. CDR3 region: CASSELQGFTEAFF. CDR3 bases: TGCGCCAGCAGTGAGTTGCAGGGATTCACTGAAGCTTTCTTT.